These 18 T cell receptor beta chains were sequenced from one sample in a study of shared clonotypes between healthy human individuals. Here immunoSEQ multiplex PCR was the method, and the copy in TCRdb shows in-frame clones only, minus some. The repertoire has about 2.1 million clones, approximately 92% of them found once; the top ten carry more than 1.5%. Naive CD8 cells lacked CD45RO and underwent positive selection for CCR7, leaving out terminally differentiated effector memory CD45RA+ cells. Sequencing input: naive CD8+ T cells from PBMCs. The origin of the receptors is a man aged 18-30 years in good health. Some clones in this sample may be carry-over from other donors' samples.

This chain links TRBV6-1 with TRBJ2-7; weak D call: TRBD2 (7 bases). V was cut by 4 bases and J by 2 bases, with 18 bases left in between. Germline CDR1 and CDR2: MNHNS and SASEGT. CDR3 length: 16 residues. The CDR3 DNA reads TGTGCCAGCAGTGTAAGAGGGGCGGGGGCTCCCTACGAGCAGTACTTC. Amino acids: CASSVRGAGAPYEQYF.

The V and J genes are TRBV2 and TRBJ2-2, with TRBD2 matching 8 bases. CDR1 is SNHLY, CDR2 FYNNEI, per germline. The CDR3 totals 16 residues. The V and J ends lost 6 bases and 4 bases, in that order; junction bases with no gene match: 10. Written as DNA, the CDR3 is TGTGCCAGCAGAACCCCCTACGGGGGGGGCACCGGGGAGCTGTTTTTT. Encoded protein: CASRTPYGGGTGELFF.

The chain carries TRBV15 and TRBJ2-7, with no clear D. Trimming removed 0 bases from V and 2 bases from J, with 8 bases in between. Germline V gene sequence: CDR1 LNHNV, CDR2 YYDKDF (reference sequence). This CDR3 is built from 14 residues. The CDR3 here is CATSRDGQAYEQYF. The DNA of the CDR3 is TGTGCCACCAGCAGAGATGGTCAAGCCTACGAGCAGTACTTC.

The sample holds one count of this clone. This rearrangement joins TRBV15 to TRBJ2-3; no definite D call. From germline, CDR1 is LNHNV and CDR2 YYDKDF (reference sequence). This CDR3 is 16 amino acids long. V was shortened by 1 base and J by 7 bases, with 18 bases between the two germline ends. This CDR3 is CATSRVITKFRNTQYF. CDR3 DNA: TGTGCCACCAGCAGAGTAATCACTAAATTCCGGAATACGCAGTATTTT.

The chain joins TRBV28 to TRBJ2-7; 10 bases are shared with TRBD1. The V gene end was trimmed by 7 bases and the J gene end by 0 bases; junction bases not matched to a gene: 12. The CDR3 runs 17 residues. The germline V gene encodes CDR1 MDHEN and CDR2 SYDVKM. CDR3 amino acids: CASKLTGGSPSSYEQYF. CDR3 nucleotides: TGTGCCAGCAAACTGACAGGGGGCTCACCGAGCTCCTACGAGCAGTACTTC.

The gene calls are TRBV9 and TRBJ2-1; D ambiguous. CDR1 and CDR2 (germline): SGDLS, YYNGEE. The V and J ends lost 4 bases and 3 bases respectively, with 14 bases between them. This CDR3 contains 15 residues. The CDR3 protein is CASSPPRGYYNEQFF. The CDR3 bases are TGTGCCAGCAGCCCACCCAGAGGTTACTACAATGAGCAGTTCTTC. Combining the CDR3 with reference TRBV9 and TRBJ2-1 gives the whole variable domain DSGVTQTPKHLITATGQRVTLRCSPRSGDLSVYWYQQSLDQGLQFLIQYYNGEERAKGNILERFSAQQFPDLHSELNLSSLELGDSALYFCASSPPRGYYNEQFFGPGTRLTVL.

The chain joins TRBV19 to TRBJ2-3; D gene ambiguous. The V end lost 5 bases, the J end lost 4 bases, and 7 bases lay between the germline ends. Per the germline V gene, CDR1 is LNHDA and CDR2 is SQIVND (reference sequence). The CDR3 loop spans 12 amino acids. The CDR3 nucleotides are TGTGCCAGTAGTGCGATGGCAGATACGCAGTATTTT. This sequence encodes CASSAMADTQYF.

The chain combines TRBV27 with TRBJ2-3; 10 bases are a match to TRBD1. The CDR3 is 16 amino acids. Germline CDR1 is MNHEY and CDR2 is SMNVEV (reference sequence). V was clipped by 5 bases and J by 4 bases; unmatched bases: 9. The CDR3 loop reads CASSRRDRGSADTQYF. CDR3 coding DNA: TGTGCCAGCAGTAGACGGGACAGGGGATCGGCAGATACGCAGTATTTT.

The chain couples TRBV6-6 to TRBJ2-2; 9 nucleotides match TRBD1. The CDR3 runs 15 residues. Germline CDR1 reads MNHNY; CDR2 reads SVGAGI (reference sequence). V shed 5 bases and J 4 bases; nucleotides not matched to a gene: 5. The CDR3 loop is CASSPWTGATGELFF. CDR3 nucleotides: TGTGCCAGCAGTCCCTGGACAGGGGCCACCGGGGAGCTGTTTTTT.

Points on this clone: Other DNA sequences of this sample code for an identical CDR3. This chain joins TRBV7-8 and TRBJ2-7; TRBD1 matches at 8 bases. In germline, CDR1 is SGHVS, CDR2 FQNEAQ. V trimming: 2 bases; J trimming: 2 bases; junction bases outside the gene matches: 5. The CDR3 has 15 residues. The CDR3: CASSLSRTGTYEQYF. In DNA, the CDR3 is TGTGCCAGCAGCTTAAGTCGGACAGGGACCTACGAGCAGTACTTC.

The chain is built from TRBV7-3 and TRBJ2-2; 9 bases are shared with TRBD2. Germline V gene lookup returns CDR1 SGHTA and CDR2 FQGTGA. This CDR3 contains 15 residues. V shed 5 bases, J shed 9 bases, and the junction held 10 bases outside the gene matches. This chain's CDR3 is CASSKGLAGKRELFF. Written as DNA, the CDR3 is TGTGCCAGCAGCAAAGGGCTAGCGGGAAAGAGGGAGCTGTTTTTT.

This sequence joins TRBV7-7 and TRBJ2-2; the D is unclear. Trimming took off 5 bases at V and 5 bases at J, with 9 bases between the two ends. The CDR3 covers 13 residues. CDR1 and CDR2 (germline): SSHAT, FNYEAQ (reference sequence). The CDR3 here is CASSPMGTGELFF. The CDR3 nucleotides are TGTGCCAGCAGCCCAATGGGTACCGGGGAGCTGTTTTTT.

A word on this clone: This same CDR3 is encoded by further DNA sequences in the sample. The gene calls are TRBV14 and TRBJ2-7, with a tentative D call TRBD1 (6 bases). CDR3 size: 12 residues. The germline V gene encodes CDR1 SGHDN and CDR2 FVKESK. V lost 1 base to trimming and J lost 6 bases, with 7 bases between them. CDR3 sequence: CASSQGGLEQYF. For the CDR3, the DNA is TGTGCCAGCAGCCAAGGGGGGCTCGAGCAGTACTTC.

The table lists this clone with a count of one. Other DNA sequences in the same sample also yield this CDR3. V is TRBV9 and J is TRBJ2-7; TRBD1 aligns across 7 bases. Germline assignment: CDR1 SGDLS and CDR2 YYNGEE. The CDR3 is made up of 13 amino acids. The trim removed 3 bases at V and 3 bases at J, leaving 3 bases unmatched. The CDR3 DNA sequence: TGTGCCAGCAGCGCGACAGGGAACTACGAGCAGTACTTC. Its protein product is CASSATGNYEQYF.

This chain joins TRBV4-1 and TRBJ1-3; no definite D call. Germline CDR1 reads MGHRA; CDR2 reads YSYEKL. CDR3 length: 16 amino acids. The germline V and J ends were trimmed by 3 bases and 3 bases, with 15 bases remaining between them. The CDR3 region is CASSQIDAVGGNTIYF. The CDR3 DNA is TGCGCCAGCAGCCAGATAGACGCGGTAGGTGGAAACACCATATATTTT.

The V and J genes are TRBV6-5 and TRBJ2-5; the D is unclear. The V gene's germline CDR1 is MNHEY and CDR2 SVGAGI. This CDR3 has 15 residues. The germline V and J ends were trimmed by 2 bases and 2 bases, with 12 bases remaining between them. The CDR3 coding sequence is TGTGCCAGCAGTTACGGGCCGAAGACGCAAGAGACCCAGTACTTC. This translates into CASSYGPKTQETQYF.

The chain carries TRBV2 and TRBJ2-5, with unresolved D. The germline V gene encodes CDR1 SNHLY and CDR2 FYNNEI. V was shortened by 2 bases and J by 5 bases, with 12 bases between the two germline ends. This CDR3 contains 14 residues. Here the CDR3 reads CASSERILFETQYF. For the CDR3, the DNA is TGTGCCAGCAGTGAACGTATCTTATTCGAGACCCAGTACTTC. Combining the CDR3 with reference TRBV2 and TRBJ2-5 gives the whole variable domain EPEVTQTPSHQVTQMGQEVILRCVPISNHLYFYWYRQILGQKVEFLVSFYNNEISEKSEIFDDQFSVERPDGSNFTLKIRSTKLEDSAMYFCASSERILFETQYFGPGTRLLVL.

The CDR3 region has the DNA TGTGCCAGCAGCTTATCGGACAGCGAACGCCCCTACAATGAGCAGTTCTTC. Its protein product is CASSLSDSERPYNEQFF. This chain links TRBV5-5 with TRBJ2-1, with D tentatively TRBD1 (6 bases). The germline V and J ends were trimmed by 2 bases and 2 bases, with 17 bases remaining between them. Germline V CDR1 and CDR2: SGHKS, YYEKEE (reference sequence). This CDR3 is 17 amino acids long.